The entry below gives a single TCR beta chain sequence along with its context. The CDR3 is made up of 16 amino acids. Germline CDR1 and CDR2: DFQATT and SNEGSKA (reference sequence). J gave up 10 bases and V 0 bases, and 11 bases lay outside the gene matches. RNA totalling roughly 0.5 to 1 ug underwent reverse transcription with random hexamers. Multiplex PCR with immunoSEQ amplified the TCR beta CDR3 across 54 Vbeta and 13 Jbeta. TCRdb analysed the immunoSEQ multiplex PCR reads with MiXCR anew, one entry per CDR3 protein. The sample consists of 330,000 or so distinct CDR3 sequences, approximately 89% of them appearing once. In contrast to the negatively isolated CD8+ and CD4+ T cells, TEMRA cells were FACS-enriched. These data come from a study of CD8 T cells in Susac syndrome.

The origin of this receptor is a human donor with multiple sclerosis. The sequencing sample was made of CD8+ T cells from PBMCs. This chain links TRBV20-1 with TRBJ2-1; the match to TRBD2 covers 11 bases. The CDR3 is CSARDRLAGGWWEQFF. CDR3 coding DNA: TGCAGTGCTAGAGATCGCCTAGCGGGGGGCTGGTGGGAGCAGTTCTTC.